This T cell receptor (beta chain) was documented in a study of cytomegalovirus exposure and HLA in healthy donors. Overall study findings and caveats: It was assumed in the presence/absence analyses that sequencing depth was roughly uniform across donors. Specificity of three CMV-associated chains for CMV antigens was verified in vitro.

For this clone: The target antigen is unknown.

The PCR contained 60 Vbeta and 13 Jbeta primers. Clones were sequenced by immunoSEQ multiplex PCR, and TCRdb holds only the in-frame ones, with some missing. The sample consists of 150,000 or so clones, around 76% of them appearing once. This receptor was identified in a man in his forties in good health and CMV-seronegative. Sequenced: PBMCs.

The CDR3 region has the DNA TGTGCCAGCAGCTTAGATCCCAGGGGGGTGGGGGAGCAGTACTTC. Protein sequence: CASSLDPRGVGEQYF. The rearrangement uses TRBV11-2 and TRBJ2-7; D perhaps matches TRBD1 (7 bases). The CDR3 has 15 amino acids. Germline V gene data show CDR1 as SGHAT and CDR2 as FQNNGV. The V gene lost 0 bases and the J gene lost 7 bases, with 16 bases spanning the gap. Combining the CDR3 with reference TRBV11-2 and TRBJ2-7 gives the whole variable domain EAGVAQSPRYKIIEKRQSVAFWCNPISGHATLYWYQQILGQGPKLLIQFQNNGVVDDSQLPKDRFSAERLKGVDSTLKIQPAKLEDSAVYLCASSLDPRGVGEQYFGPGTRLTVT.